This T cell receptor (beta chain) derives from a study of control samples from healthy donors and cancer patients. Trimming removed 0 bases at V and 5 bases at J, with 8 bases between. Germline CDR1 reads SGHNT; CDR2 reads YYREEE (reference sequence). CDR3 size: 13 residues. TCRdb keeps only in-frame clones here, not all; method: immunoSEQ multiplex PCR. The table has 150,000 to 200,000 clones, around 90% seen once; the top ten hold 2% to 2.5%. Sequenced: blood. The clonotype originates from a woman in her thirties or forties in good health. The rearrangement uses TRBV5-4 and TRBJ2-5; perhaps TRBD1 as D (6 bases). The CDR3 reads CASSLGQGETQYF. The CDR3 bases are TGTGCCAGCAGCTTGGGGCAGGGGGAGACCCAGTACTTC.